Following are 18 T cell receptor beta chains from one sample sequenced in a study of T-cell memory formation after mild COVID-19. TCRdb passed the 5' RACE reads through MiXCR, listing each CDR3 protein once. Of about 620,000 distinct CDR3 sequences in the sample, approximately 18% were seen once. The sequenced sample consisted of PBMCs or a T cell subset sorted from them (not recorded which). The receptors were gathered from an adult woman who had mild COVID-19 (a few samples of this study predate the infection). Cell type and time point are not known.

The CDR3 protein is CASSPRGTSGSYEQYF. The CDR3 bases are TGTGCCAGCAGCCCTAGGGGGACTAGCGGGAGCTACGAGCAGTACTTC. The rearrangement uses TRBV7-9 and TRBJ2-7; 14 bases align to TRBD2. CDR1 is SEHNR, CDR2 FQNEAQ, per germline (reference sequence). This CDR3 has 16 amino acids. J gave up 3 bases and V 5 bases, and 6 bases lay outside the gene matches. Supplemented by reference TRBV7-9 and TRBJ2-7, the full variable domain reads DTGVSQNPRHKITKRGQNVTFRCDPISEHNRLYWYRQTLGQGPEFLTYFQNEAQLEKSRLLSDRFSAERPKGSFSTLEIQRTEQGDSAMYLCASSPRGTSGSYEQYFGPGTRLTVT.

This clonotype was seen a few times. The J gene is TRBJ1-6, the V gene TRBV7-9, with D hard to call. CDR1 and CDR2 (germline): SEHNR, FQNEAQ (reference sequence). V was clipped by 5 bases and J by 14 bases, with 13 bases between them. This CDR3 has 12 residues. DNA for the CDR3: TGTGCCAGCAGCCCCTCGGCTCTGACCCTCCACTTT. It translates to CASSPSALTLHF.

This clonotype was seen more than once but under ten times. The chain uses TRBV20-1 and TRBJ2-7; TRBD2 might be the D (6 bases). The length of the CDR3 is 13 residues. CDR1 DFQATT and CDR2 SNEGSKA come from the germline V gene (reference sequence). Between the trimmed V and J ends, which lost 7 bases and 3 bases, there was a span of 16 bases. The CDR3 DNA reads as TGCAGTGTAGCACAGGAGGAGGGCTACGAGCAGTACTTC. This encodes CSVAQEEGYEQYF.

The chain recombines TRBV20-1 with TRBJ1-1, with D possibly TRBD1 on 6 matching bases. Germline V gene lookup returns CDR1 DFQATT and CDR2 SNEGSKA (reference sequence). The CDR3 totals 14 residues. V shed 8 bases and J shed 0 bases, with 16 bases lying between them. The CDR3 coding sequence is TGCAGTCTATTCTTGGACAGCATGAACACTGAAGCTTTCTTT. It is translated as CSLFLDSMNTEAFF.

The rearrangement uses TRBV12-3 or TRBV12-4 and TRBJ1-1; 9 bases align to TRBD1. The CDR3 runs to 15 residues. V lost 7 bases to trimming and J lost 2 bases; unmatched junction nucleotides: 8. The CDR3 nucleotides read TGTGCCAGCACTACCTACAGGGGGCGCAACACTGAAGCTTTCTTT. It yields the protein CASTTYRGRNTEAFF.

This clonotype has more than one count but fewer than ten. The chain has TRBV7-3 and TRBJ2-3; no clear D gene. V was shortened by 1 base and J by 3 bases, with 11 bases between the two germline ends. The CDR3 totals 15 residues. Germline CDR1 and CDR2: SGHTA and FQGTGA. DNA for the CDR3: TGTGCCAGCAGCTTAAATATTTGGGAAACAGATACGCAGTATTTT. Protein sequence: CASSLNIWETDTQYF.

V is TRBV7-9 and J is TRBJ1-2, with D unresolved. CDR1 is SEHNR, CDR2 FQNEAQ, per germline (reference sequence). The CDR3 runs to 14 residues. The V gene lost 5 bases and the J gene lost 2 bases, with 12 bases spanning the gap. The CDR3 protein is CASSPNFLNYGYTF. CDR3 nucleotide sequence: TGTGCCAGCAGCCCTAATTTTCTGAACTATGGCTACACCTTC.

In this sample, this clonotype turned up a few times. V usage is TRBV5-4 and J usage is TRBJ2-5; no clear D. CDR1 is SGHNT and CDR2 is YYREEE in the germline V gene (reference sequence). The CDR3 covers 13 residues. V dropped 2 bases and J dropped 5 bases, with 10 bases sitting between them. Here the CDR3 DNA reads TGTGCCAGCAGCTTCTACGCTCTGGAGACCCAGTACTTC. It translates to CASSFYALETQYF.

Only a few counts were recorded for this clonotype. The chain has TRBV4-3 and TRBJ2-1, with TRBD1 matching over 10 bases. The CDR3 runs 16 residues. Germline V gives CDR1 LGHNA, CDR2 YSLEER. The trim removed 1 base at V and 6 bases at J, leaving 6 bases unmatched. The CDR3 nucleotides are TGCGCCAGCAGCCAAGCCCGGGACAGGGGTTCCAATGAGCAGTTCTTC. Translation: CASSQARDRGSNEQFF.

The chain employs TRBV24-1 and TRBJ1-1; D ambiguous. Germline CDR1 KGHDR, CDR2 SFDVKD. The V end lost 3 bases, the J end lost 1 base, and 5 bases lay between the germline ends. This CDR3 contains 13 residues. CDR3 DNA sequence: TGTGCCACCAGTGATGACGGGAACACTGAAGCTTTCTTT. Its translation is CATSDDGNTEAFF.

This clonotype has just one count. V and J are TRBV14 and TRBJ1-6; weak D call: TRBD1 (6 bases). The V end lost 0 bases, the J end lost 5 bases, and 11 bases lay between the germline ends. Germline CDR1 SGHDN, CDR2 FVKESK. The CDR3 contains 16 residues. CDR3 loop: CASSQDLGTNNSPLHF. The CDR3 coding sequence is TGTGCCAGCAGCCAAGACCTCGGGACAAATAATTCACCCCTCCACTTT. Filled out from reference TRBV14 and TRBJ1-6, the complete variable domain reads EAGVTQFPSHSVIEKGQTVTLRCDPISGHDNLYWYRRVMGKEIKFLLHFVKESKQDESGMPNNRFLAERTGGTYSTLKVQPAELEDSGVYFCASSQDLGTNNSPLHFGNGTRLTVT.

This chain joins TRBV18 and TRBJ2-7; D is perhaps TRBD2 (5 bases). This CDR3 region has 14 residues. Trimming took 0 bases from V and 6 from J, leaving 12 bases between them. Germline CDR1 is KGHSH and CDR2 is LQKENI. CDR3 DNA: TGTGCCAGCTCACCACCACGGGATTACGGCGAGCAGTACTTC. Translating it yields CASSPPRDYGEQYF.

The chain combines TRBV7-9 with TRBJ1-2; TRBD1 matches 7 bases. Germline V gene lookup returns CDR1 SEHNR and CDR2 FQNEAQ (reference sequence). This CDR3 spans 18 amino acids. After removal of 0 bases from V and 8 bases from J, the junction contained 18 bases not matched to a gene. The CDR3 coding sequence is TGTGCCAGCAGCTTAGCCTTCCCCGGGACAGCCTACCAATGGGGCTACACCTTC. It translates to CASSLAFPGTAYQWGYTF.

This sequence joins TRBV5-1 and TRBJ2-7, with D possibly matching TRBD2 (7 bases). Trimming stripped 0 bases from V and 3 bases from J, with 10 bases between. Looked up from germline, CDR1 is SGHRS and CDR2 is YFSETQ. This CDR3 is 14 amino acids long. CDR3 amino acids: CASSLEGGVYEQYF. The CDR3 DNA sequence: TGCGCCAGCAGCTTGGAAGGGGGGGTCTACGAGCAGTACTTC.

This clonotype was picked up a small number of times. The chain recombines TRBV7-3 with TRBJ2-1, with TRBD2 matching 15 bases. Germline-derived CDR1 and CDR2 are SGHTA and FQGTGA. V shed 5 bases, J shed 7 bases, and the junction held 12 bases outside the gene matches. This CDR3 has 18 residues. CDR3 DNA: TGTGCCAGCAGCCCTGGACTAGCGGGAGGGATAATAATGAATGAGCAGTTCTTC. Its translation: CASSPGLAGGIIMNEQFF.

This clonotype was picked up a small number of times. The CDR3 reads CASSLLTSGGYNEQFF. CDR3 nucleotides: TGTGCCAGCAGCTTATTGACTAGCGGGGGCTACAATGAGCAGTTCTTC. The rearrangement links TRBV7-3 to TRBJ2-1; 12 nucleotides match TRBD2. Unmatched junction bases numbered 2, after V lost 2 bases and J lost 3 bases. The CDR3 consists of 16 residues. CDR1 SGHTA and CDR2 FQGTGA come from the germline V gene.

This clonotype was observed at least ten times. DNA for the CDR3: TGTGCCAGTGGCGGCCGGGACAGTCTTAGATACACCTTC. This gives the protein CASGGRDSLRYTF. V is TRBV19 and J is TRBJ1-2, with TRBD1 matching 7 bases. Germline V gives CDR1 LNHDA, CDR2 SQIVND (reference sequence). V dropped 8 bases and J dropped 11; count of bases not matched to a gene: 14. The CDR3 has 13 residues.

This clonotype was recorded many times. The J gene is TRBJ2-7, the V gene TRBV20-1, with 7 bases that match TRBD2. The CDR3 is 15 residues long. V gave up 5 bases and J gave up 9 bases; unmatched junction bases: 19. CDR1 and CDR2 from the germline V gene are DFQATT and SNEGSKA (reference sequence). The CDR3 is CSASVSGGRIARQYF. CDR3 sequence (DNA): TGCAGTGCTTCGGTCTCGGGCGGGAGAATAGCTCGGCAGTACTTC.